This TCR beta chain was captured in a study of cytomegalovirus exposure and HLA in healthy donors. This clone has only one observation. Its target is unknown. The primer mix had 60 Vbeta and 13 Jbeta primers. The method was immunoSEQ multiplex PCR; TCRdb's version includes in-frame clones alone and lacks a portion of them. The sample has roughly 90,000 clones; around 77% are singletons. Findings and caveats of the study: Most sequenced TCRs were rare (though some public TCRs occurred in many donors). Some V segments (TRBV6-2 and TRBV6-3 among them) were excluded as indistinguishable. Only CMV serostatus was available as immune exposure information.

Trimming removed 4 bases at V and 2 bases at J, with 9 bases between. Per germline, CDR1 SEHNR and CDR2 FQNEAQ (reference sequence). CDR3 length equals 14 residues. The J gene is TRBJ1-5, the V gene TRBV7-9; TRBD1 might be the D (6 bases). This clonotype originated in a man in his thirties or forties in good health and CMV-seronegative. Sequencing input: PBMCs. The CDR3 is CASSSDSGNQPQHF. In nucleotides, the CDR3 is TGTGCCAGCAGCTCGGACAGTGGCAATCAGCCCCAGCATTTT. The full variable domain, its missing parts supplied by reference TRBV7-9 and TRBJ1-5, is DTGVSQNPRHKITKRGQNVTFRCDPISEHNRLYWYRQTLGQGPEFLTYFQNEAQLEKSRLLSDRFSAERPKGSFSTLEIQRTEQGDSAMYLCASSSDSGNQPQHFGDGTRLSIL.